A selection of T cell receptor beta chains follows, all from one sample in a study of identical twins. MiXCR was run by TCRdb on the 5' RACE reads, yielding one entry per CDR3 protein. The sample has 200,000 to 250,000 distinct CDR3 sequences, under 10% seen once. This sample was shared with a second study, whose subject was yellow fever vaccine responses in identical twins.

Specimen: memory (CD45RO+) T cells sorted from blood. These receptors were obtained from a woman aged 18-35 years in good health. The CDR3 runs from the conserved cysteine through the conserved F or W. The D gene is left open where the match is weak. Part of the rows lack a size; the others show once, few, many or a class for expanded clones.

V gene	J gene	clone size	D gene	CDR3 protein	CDR3 DNA
TRBV15	TRBJ2-7	many	TRBD2	CATSRDSLAGVGEQYF	TGTGCCACCAGCAGAGATTCGCTAGCGGGAGTAGGCGAGCAGTACTTC
TRBV24-1	TRBJ2-7	NA	NA	CATSEADGYEQYF	TGTGCCACCAGCGAGGCGGATGGGTACGAGCAGTACTTC
TRBV7-2	TRBJ1-5	few	NA	CASSFSPGKGQPQHF	TGTGCCAGCAGCTTCAGTCCGGGAAAGGGCCAGCCCCAGCATTTT
TRBV28	TRBJ2-1	NA	NA	CASSPRQDSINSEQFF	TGTGCCAGCAGTCCGCGACAGGATAGCATCAACAGTGAGCAGTTCTTC
TRBV4-3	TRBJ2-1	few	NA	CASSQIGVKDEQFF	TGCGCCAGCAGCCAAATCGGCGTTAAGGATGAGCAGTTCTTC
TRBV4-2	TRBJ2-7	NA	TRBD2	CASSRDRLAGGISYEQYF	TGTGCCAGCAGCCGAGATAGGCTAGCGGGAGGGATCTCCTACGAGCAGTACTTC
TRBV20-1	TRBJ2-5	few	TRBD1	CSAMTGVQTQYF	TGCAGTGCTATGACAGGGGTTCAGACCCAGTACTTC
TRBV11-2	TRBJ2-5	few	NA	CASSYETGSQYF	TGTGCCAGCAGCTACGAAACAGGGTCCCAGTACTTC
TRBV5-1	TRBJ1-1	many	NA	CASSVDSANTEAFF	TGCGCCAGCAGCGTTGACAGCGCGAACACTGAAGCTTTCTTT
TRBV6-5	TRBJ2-2	many	TRBD1	CASSYSFSGGETGELFF	TGTGCCAGCAGTTACTCATTTTCAGGGGGCGAAACCGGGGAGCTGTTTTTT
TRBV7-2	TRBJ2-1	few	NA	CASSLTSRQTYNEQFF	TGTGCCAGCAGCCTAACTAGCAGGCAGACCTACAATGAGCAGTTCTTC
TRBV5-1	TRBJ2-1	many	TRBD2	CASSLSGGAVLEEFF	TGCGCCAGCAGCCTTAGCGGGGGGGCAGTTCTAGAGGAGTTCTTC
TRBV20-1	TRBJ2-7	many	TRBD2	CSASGRDEQYF	TGCAGTGCTAGCGGGAGGGACGAGCAGTACTTC
TRBV11-2	TRBJ2-5	NA	TRBD1	CASSSRGTVQETQYF	TGTGCCAGCAGCTCCCGAGGGACAGTCCAAGAGACCCAGTACTTC
TRBV10-3	TRBJ1-1	NA	NA	CACSREGITEAFF	TGTGCCTGCTCGAGGGAGGGGATCACTGAAGCTTTCTTT
TRBV7-9	TRBJ1-5	few	NA	CASSQIAAGRQNQPQHF	TGTGCCAGCAGCCAGATAGCTGCGGGACGGCAAAATCAGCCCCAGCATTTT
TRBV10-1	TRBJ2-2	NA	NA	CASSESDRDTGELFF	TGCGCCAGCAGTGAGTCGGATAGGGACACCGGGGAGCTGTTTTTT